The rows below give T cell receptor beta chains drawn from one sample of a study of a mutant IDH1 vaccine in newly diagnosed glioma. The table came from immunoSEQ multiplex PCR; TCRdb's copy has only in-frame clones and leaves some out. Of 110,000 or so clones listed, under 90% were seen once; the top ten hold roughly 0.61%. Their specific antigens are unknown. The sequences come from PBMCs, collected from a glioma patient whose treatment included an IDH1 peptide vaccine. These receptors all come from a woman between 50 and 59 years old with glioma. Each CDR3 is given with its conserved first and last residue. The order of the fields is CDR3 length, clone size, V gene, J gene, D gene, CDR3 protein, CDR3 DNA. D genes are given only for firm matches. Rows give clone size only sometimes, using once, few, many, or a class for an expanded clone.

len: 15
abundance: -
v_gene: TRBV10-1
j_gene: TRBJ1-5
d_gene: -
CDR3aa: CASSRRGYSNQPQHF
CDR3nt: TGCGCCAGCAGTCGCAGGGGTTATAGCAATCAGCCCCAGCATTTT

len: 15
abundance: -
v_gene: TRBV27
j_gene: TRBJ2-7
d_gene: -
CDR3aa: CASSPSGGTSSEQYF
CDR3nt: TGTGCCAGCAGCCCAAGTGGGGGTACCTCGAGCGAGCAGTACTTC

len: 14
abundance: -
v_gene: TRBV19
j_gene: TRBJ2-7
d_gene: TRBD2
CDR3aa: CAIPLTSGCFEQYF
CDR3nt: TGTGCCATCCCACTGACTAGCGGTTGTTTCGAGCAGTACTTC

len: 17
abundance: -
v_gene: TRBV5-6
j_gene: TRBJ2-3
d_gene: -
CDR3aa: CASSPPGESSSTDTQYF
CDR3nt: TGTGCCAGCAGCCCCCCGGGTGAGTCGAGCTCGACAGATACGCAGTATTTT

len: 14
abundance: few
v_gene: TRBV4-1
j_gene: TRBJ1-1
d_gene: TRBD1
CDR3aa: CASSQRGGYTEAFF
CDR3nt: TGCGCCAGCAGCCAGAGAGGGGGCTACACTGAAGCTTTCTTT

len: 14
abundance: -
v_gene: TRBV5-1
j_gene: TRBJ1-4
d_gene: -
CDR3aa: CASSLDGDAEKLFF
CDR3nt: TGCGCCAGCAGCTTGGACGGGGATGCTGAAAAACTGTTTTTT

len: 14
abundance: -
v_gene: TRBV28
j_gene: TRBJ2-3
d_gene: -
CDR3aa: CASSFGGGTDTQYF
CDR3nt: TGTGCCAGCAGTTTCGGCGGAGGCACAGATACGCAGTATTTT

len: 12
abundance: -
v_gene: TRBV7-2
j_gene: TRBJ2-7
d_gene: -
CDR3aa: CASSPPEREQYF
CDR3nt: TGTGCCAGCAGCCCCCCGGAGCGCGAGCAGTACTTC

len: 15
abundance: -
v_gene: TRBV6-5
j_gene: TRBJ2-1
d_gene: TRBD1
CDR3aa: CASSSEEGARLEQFF
CDR3nt: TGTGCCAGCAGCTCCGAAGAGGGGGCGAGGCTTGAGCAGTTCTTC

len: 12
abundance: -
v_gene: TRBV2
j_gene: TRBJ2-1
d_gene: -
CDR3aa: CASTEGGNEQFF
CDR3nt: TGTGCCAGCACGGAGGGGGGTAATGAGCAGTTCTTC

len: 13
abundance: -
v_gene: TRBV5-1
j_gene: TRBJ2-3
d_gene: -
CDR3aa: CASTTEGADTQYF
CDR3nt: TGCGCCAGCACCACAGAGGGTGCAGATACGCAGTATTTT

len: 15
abundance: -
v_gene: TRBV7-8
j_gene: TRBJ1-1
d_gene: -
CDR3aa: CASSFINTMNTEAFF
CDR3nt: TGTGCCAGCAGCTTTATTAACACCATGAACACTGAAGCTTTCTTT

len: 14
abundance: -
v_gene: TRBV19
j_gene: TRBJ2-4
d_gene: -
CDR3aa: CASSGRGAKNIQYF
CDR3nt: TGTGCCAGTAGTGGTCGGGGGGCCAAAAACATTCAGTACTTC

len: 16
abundance: -
v_gene: TRBV5-4
j_gene: TRBJ2-2
d_gene: -
CDR3aa: CASSSSAGYGTGELFF
CDR3nt: TGTGCCAGCAGCTCGTCTGCCGGGTATGGAACCGGGGAGCTGTTTTTT

len: 14
abundance: -
v_gene: TRBV2
j_gene: TRBJ2-3
d_gene: -
CDR3aa: CASSDLQGTDTQYF
CDR3nt: TGTGCCAGCAGTGATTTACAGGGCACAGATACGCAGTATTTT

len: 15
abundance: -
v_gene: TRBV9
j_gene: TRBJ2-7
d_gene: -
CDR3aa: CASSLYRDSSYEQYF
CDR3nt: TGTGCCAGCAGCCTTTACCGGGACTCGTCCTACGAGCAGTACTTC

len: 13
abundance: -
v_gene: TRBV9
j_gene: TRBJ1-6
d_gene: -
CDR3aa: CASSVGQTDPLHF
CDR3nt: TGTGCCAGCAGCGTAGGCCAGACAGACCCCCTCCACTTT